These 10 T cell receptor beta chains were sequenced from one sample in a study of cytomegalovirus exposure and HLA in healthy donors. Use of 60 Vbeta and 13 Jbeta primers characterized the PCR. Only in-frame clones appear in the TCRdb table, and some are missing; sequencing was by immunoSEQ multiplex PCR. The sample holds about 130,000 clones, 73% seen once. Sequenced: PBMCs. The receptor set was obtained from a man aged 55 to 69 in good health and CMV-seropositive.

This sequence joins TRBV9 and TRBJ2-1; TRBD2 might be the D (6 bases). Germline V lookup: CDR1 SGDLS, CDR2 YYNGEE. The CDR3 is 15 amino acids. With 4 bases removed from V and 5 bases from J, the gap between germline ends came to 16 bases. DNA of the CDR3: TGTGCCAGCAGCCTACTAGCTTTTGGGCACAATGAGCAGTTCTTC. It encodes CASSLLAFGHNEQFF.

The sample holds a few counts of this clone. The rearrangement links TRBV2 to TRBJ1-2; D may be TRBD1 (5 bases). The ends were cut back, 6 bases at V and 1 base at J, with 15 bases in the middle. Germline-derived CDR1 and CDR2 are SNHLY and FYNNEI. The CDR3 consists of 15 residues. Written as DNA, the CDR3 is TGTGCCAGCAGGGGCCCCAAAGGACATAACTATGGCTACACCTTC. This encodes CASRGPKGHNYGYTF.

The table lists this clone with a count of one. J is TRBJ2-7 and V is TRBV5-1, with TRBD1 as a possible D gene (5 bases). V shed 0 bases and J shed 5 bases, with 21 bases lying between them. Germline CDR1 SGHRS, CDR2 YFSETQ. The CDR3 has 17 amino acids. As DNA, the CDR3 is TGCGCCAGCAGCTTGGGCGTTGGCAGGGCAAAGTCCGACGAGCAGTACTTC. Protein product: CASSLGVGRAKSDEQYF.

The chain recombines TRBV21-1 with TRBJ2-7; the D segment call TRBD1 is taken from the table without a DNA check. TRBV21-1 constitutes a pseudogene. The CDR3 covers 17 residues. Here the CDR3 DNA reads TGTGCCAGCAGCAAAGCGAGGTTTTGGACAGGGGGCTACGAGCAGTACTTC. Its translation: CASSKARFWTGGYEQYF.

The chain combines TRBV14 with TRBJ2-5, with 10 bases matching TRBD1. Germline V CDR1 and CDR2: SGHDN, FVKESK. There are 14 residues in the CDR3. The V and J ends lost 4 bases and 5 bases, in that order; junction bases with no gene match: 4. CDR3 amino acids: CASSLWTGGETQYF. CDR3 nucleotides: TGTGCCAGCAGCCTTTGGACAGGGGGGGAGACCCAGTACTTC.

The gene calls are TRBV9 and TRBJ2-2, with D perhaps TRBD2 (5 bases). Germline CDR1 is SGDLS and CDR2 is YYNGEE. V dropped 4 bases and J dropped 2 bases, with 12 bases sitting between them. CDR3 length equals 15 residues. The CDR3 nucleotides are TGTGCCAGCAGCCCCCGACTAACTAACACCGGGGAGCTGTTTTTT. Its protein is CASSPRLTNTGELFF. The full variable domain, rest sourced from reference TRBV9 and TRBJ2-2, is DSGVTQTPKHLITATGQRVTLRCSPRSGDLSVYWYQQSLDQGLQFLIQYYNGEERAKGNILERFSAQQFPDLHSELNLSSLELGDSALYFCASSPRLTNTGELFFGEGSRLTVL.

The V call is TRBV27, the J call TRBJ2-1; 8 bases match TRBD2. Germline V lookup: CDR1 MNHEY, CDR2 SMNVEV (reference sequence). The V and J ends lost 3 bases and 4 bases, in that order; junction bases with no gene match: 8. This CDR3 comprises 16 residues. CDR3 bases: TGTGCCAGCAGTTTGACTAGCGACGTCTATTACAATGAGCAGTTCTTC. Protein sequence: CASSLTSDVYYNEQFF.

The rearrangement links TRBV5-1 to TRBJ2-5, with TRBD2 matching over 10 bases. This CDR3 is 17 amino acids long. Germline values: CDR1 SGHRS, CDR2 YFSETQ. With V trimmed by 0 bases and J by 4 bases, 9 bases remained unmatched. DNA for the CDR3: TGCGCCAGCAGCTTGGGGCTAGCGGGGGAGAGACGAGAGACCCAGTACTTC. Translated, it gives CASSLGLAGERRETQYF.

V and J are TRBV7-9 and TRBJ1-5; D unclear. The V end was cut by 2 bases, the J end by 3 bases, with 5 bases between. CDR3 size: 13 residues. CDR1 and CDR2 from the germline V gene are SEHNR and FQNEAQ (reference sequence). The CDR3 loop reads CASSLRYNQPQHF. The CDR3 coding sequence is TGTGCCAGCAGCTTACGCTACAATCAGCCCCAGCATTTT.

The chain couples TRBV28 to TRBJ2-7; 10 bases map to TRBD1. The trim removed 4 bases at V and 12 bases at J, leaving 3 bases unmatched. Germline CDR1 MDHEN, CDR2 SYDVKM. The CDR3 contains 11 residues. In DNA form, the CDR3 reads TGTGCCAGCAGTTCCAGGACAGGGGGGTACTTC. Translating gives CASSSRTGGYF.